This T cell receptor beta chain was identified in a study of T cells in tuberculosis. Whole-study context: Samples predate treatment or fall within its first 7 days.

Germline V CDR1 and CDR2: LNHDA, SQIVND (reference sequence). The CDR3 is 16 amino acids. V lost 0 bases to trimming and J lost 1 base, with 12 bases between them. Method: immunoSEQ multiplex PCR; TCRdb's copy keeps in-frame clones and lacks some. The sample consists of 30,000 or so clones, 86% of them appearing once. Whole-study results and caveats: Shorter CDR3-alpha in active tuberculosis partly drove smaller distances.

A few counts support this clone. Its specificity is unknown. Time point of the sample: new active TB diagnosis, blood taken before or within 7 days of starting treatment. Confirmation came from sputum smear and/or culture positivity for M. tuberculosis. The sequencing used PBMCs, collected at tuberculosis diagnosis. The chain joins TRBV19 to TRBJ1-1, with a possible D match to TRBD1 (5 bases). The receptor was isolated from an adult with tuberculosis. The CDR3 DNA reads TGTGCCAGTAGTATAGATCATGCAGGGCCGAACACTGAAGCTTTCTTT. This sequence encodes CASSIDHAGPNTEAFF.